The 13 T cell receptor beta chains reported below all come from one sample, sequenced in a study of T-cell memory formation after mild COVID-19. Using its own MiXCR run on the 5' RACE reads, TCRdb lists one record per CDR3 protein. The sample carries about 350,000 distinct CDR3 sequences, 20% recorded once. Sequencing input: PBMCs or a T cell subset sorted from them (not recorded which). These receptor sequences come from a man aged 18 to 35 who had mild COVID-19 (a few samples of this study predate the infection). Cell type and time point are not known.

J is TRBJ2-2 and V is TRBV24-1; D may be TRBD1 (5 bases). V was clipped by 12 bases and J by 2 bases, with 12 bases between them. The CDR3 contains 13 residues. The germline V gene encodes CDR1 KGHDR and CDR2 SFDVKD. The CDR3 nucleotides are TGTGCCGGGGCGGATCGAAACACCGGGGAGCTGTTTTTT. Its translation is CAGADRNTGELFF.

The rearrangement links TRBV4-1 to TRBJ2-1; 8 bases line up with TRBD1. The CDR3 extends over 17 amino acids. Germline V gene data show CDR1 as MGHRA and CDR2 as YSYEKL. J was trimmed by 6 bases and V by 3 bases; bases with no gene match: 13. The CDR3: CASSHRWDRLVGNEQFF. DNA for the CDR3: TGCGCCAGCAGCCACCGGTGGGACAGGCTGGTGGGCAATGAGCAGTTCTTC.

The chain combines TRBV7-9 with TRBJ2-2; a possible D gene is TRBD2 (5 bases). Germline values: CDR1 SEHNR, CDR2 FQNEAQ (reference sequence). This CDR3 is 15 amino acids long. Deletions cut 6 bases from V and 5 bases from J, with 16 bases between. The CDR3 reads CASSSEPGGTGELFF. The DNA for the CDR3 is TGTGCCAGCAGTTCCGAACCGGGCGGGACCGGGGAGCTGTTTTTT.

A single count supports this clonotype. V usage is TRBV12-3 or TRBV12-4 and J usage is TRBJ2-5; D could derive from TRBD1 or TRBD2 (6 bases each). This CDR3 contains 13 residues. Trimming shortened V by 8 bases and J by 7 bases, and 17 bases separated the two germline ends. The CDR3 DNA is TGTGCCAGCGAACAACGCAGGGGAGGGACCCAGTACTTC. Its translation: CASEQRRGGTQYF.

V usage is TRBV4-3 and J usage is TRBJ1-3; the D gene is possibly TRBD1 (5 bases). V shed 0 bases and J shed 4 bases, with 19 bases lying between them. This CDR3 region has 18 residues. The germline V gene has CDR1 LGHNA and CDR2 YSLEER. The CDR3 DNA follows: TGCGCCAGCAGCCAAGAAAGGCAGTCCGGGACCGGAGGAAACACCATATATTTT. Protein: CASSQERQSGTGGNTIYF.

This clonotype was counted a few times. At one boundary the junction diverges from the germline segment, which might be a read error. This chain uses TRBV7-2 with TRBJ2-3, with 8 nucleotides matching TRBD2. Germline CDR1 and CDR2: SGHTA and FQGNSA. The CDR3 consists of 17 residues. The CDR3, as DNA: TGTGCCAGCAGCCTAGCGAGTTCGCGGGGGGCTGGAGATACGCAGTATTTT. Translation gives CASSLASSRGAGDTQYF.

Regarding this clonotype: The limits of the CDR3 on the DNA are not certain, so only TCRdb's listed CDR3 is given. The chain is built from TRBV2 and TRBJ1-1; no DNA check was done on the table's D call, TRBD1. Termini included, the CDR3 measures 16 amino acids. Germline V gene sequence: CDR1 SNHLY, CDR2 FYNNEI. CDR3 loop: CASSEPGHFGNTEAFF.

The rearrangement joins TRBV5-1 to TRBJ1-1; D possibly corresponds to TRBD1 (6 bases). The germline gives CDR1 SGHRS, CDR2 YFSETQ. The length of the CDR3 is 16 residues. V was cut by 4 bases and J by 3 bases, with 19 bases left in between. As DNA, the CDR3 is TGCGCCAGCAGCCCGCTGCAGAGGGGGTTGGACACTGAAGCTTTCTTT. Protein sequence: CASSPLQRGLDTEAFF.

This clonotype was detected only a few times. The CDR3 nucleotides read TGTGCCTGGAGTATATGGGACACTGAAGCTTTCTTT. Protein product: CAWSIWDTEAFF. The J gene is TRBJ1-1, the V gene TRBV30; D not resolved. Trimming removed 2 bases at V and 3 bases at J, with 7 bases between. The CDR3 has 12 amino acids. Germline V gives CDR1 GTSNPN, CDR2 SVGIG (reference sequence).

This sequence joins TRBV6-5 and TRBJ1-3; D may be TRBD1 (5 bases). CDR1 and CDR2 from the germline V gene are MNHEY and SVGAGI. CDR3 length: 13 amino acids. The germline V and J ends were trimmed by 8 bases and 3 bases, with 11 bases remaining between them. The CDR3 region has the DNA TGTGCCAGCGGGACGAGCTATGGAAACACCATATATTTT. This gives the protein CASGTSYGNTIYF.

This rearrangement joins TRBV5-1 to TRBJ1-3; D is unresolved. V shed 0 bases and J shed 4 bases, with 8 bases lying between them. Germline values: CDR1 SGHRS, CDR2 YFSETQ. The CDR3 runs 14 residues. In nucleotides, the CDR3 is TGCGCCAGCAGCTTGGCGTCCGGGGGAAACACCATATATTTT. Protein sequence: CASSLASGGNTIYF.

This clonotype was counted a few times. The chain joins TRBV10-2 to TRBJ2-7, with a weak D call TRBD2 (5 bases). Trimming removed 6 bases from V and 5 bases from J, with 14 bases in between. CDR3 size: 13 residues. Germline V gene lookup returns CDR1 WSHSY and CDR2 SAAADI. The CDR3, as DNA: TGCGCCAGCAGAGCTAGCTATGGCGACGAGCAGTACTTC. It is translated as CASRASYGDEQYF.

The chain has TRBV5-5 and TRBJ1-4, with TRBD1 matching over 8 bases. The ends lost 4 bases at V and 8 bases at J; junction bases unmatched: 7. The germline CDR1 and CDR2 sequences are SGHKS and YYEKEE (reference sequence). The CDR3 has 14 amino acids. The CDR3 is CASSPPGQEEKLFF. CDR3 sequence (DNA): TGTGCCAGCAGCCCCCCGGGACAGGAAGAAAAACTGTTTTTT.